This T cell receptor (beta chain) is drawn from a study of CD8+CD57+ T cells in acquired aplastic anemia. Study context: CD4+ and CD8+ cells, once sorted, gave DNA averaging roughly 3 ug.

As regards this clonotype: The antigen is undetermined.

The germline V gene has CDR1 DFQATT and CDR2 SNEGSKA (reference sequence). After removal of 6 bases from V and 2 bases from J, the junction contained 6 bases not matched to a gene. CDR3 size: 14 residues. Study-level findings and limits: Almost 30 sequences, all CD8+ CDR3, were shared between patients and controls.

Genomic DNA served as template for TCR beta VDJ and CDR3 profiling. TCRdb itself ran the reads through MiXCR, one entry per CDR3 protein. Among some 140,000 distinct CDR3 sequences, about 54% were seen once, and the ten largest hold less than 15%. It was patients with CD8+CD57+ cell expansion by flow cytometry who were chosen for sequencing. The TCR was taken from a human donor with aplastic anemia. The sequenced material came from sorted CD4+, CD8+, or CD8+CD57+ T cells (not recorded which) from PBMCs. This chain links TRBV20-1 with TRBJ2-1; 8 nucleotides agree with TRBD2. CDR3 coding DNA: TGCAGTGCCACTACTAGCGGCACCTACAATGAGCAGTTCTTC. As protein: CSATTSGTYNEQFF.